What follows is one TCR beta chain and its context. Antigen specificity is unknown. The data originate from a study of cytomegalovirus exposure and HLA in healthy donors. Findings and limits, study-wide: The study found most TCR sequences rare, yet found some public TCRs in many donors.

The donors formed part of the approximately 120-subject validation cohort, distinct from the roughly 620-subject first cohort. In germline, CDR1 is GTSNPN, CDR2 SVGIG (reference sequence). Trimming removed 4 bases from V and 5 bases from J, with 15 bases in between. The CDR3 contains 13 residues. The protocol was immunoSEQ multiplex PCR, while the TCRdb copy is restricted to in-frame clones and leaves out a portion. The sample shows tens of thousands of clones, 95% of them seen only once. V and J are TRBV30 and TRBJ2-7, with a tentative D call TRBD2 (6 bases). This TCR derives from a woman aged 18 to 35 in good health and CMV-seropositive. Sequenced: PBMCs. This chain's CDR3 is CAWNQEGSHEQYF. The CDR3 DNA sequence: TGTGCCTGGAACCAGGAGGGTAGCCACGAGCAGTACTTC.